The clone carrying this T cell receptor (beta chain) is a singleton in its sample. How the authors handled the data: From reference gene primer amplification, estimates of nucleated cell counts were derived. Measured with immunoSEQ multiplex PCR; TCRdb has only the in-frame clones, and not every one. Clonal size and the V and J genes are those of that table, whereas D and trimming came from the DNA. The sample records about 210,000 clones, approximately 88% being singletons. The data originate from a study of blood T cell repertoires in COVID-19. Sequenced sample: PBMCs or T cells enriched from blood (not recorded which). The source of this sequence is a man younger than 30 with acute COVID-19.

The CDR3 spells CASSLGLAGAIGELFF. CDR3 in DNA: TGTGCCAGCAGTTTAGGTCTAGCGGGAGCTATTGGGGAGCTGTTTTTT. The chain couples TRBV28 to TRBJ2-2; TRBD2 aligns across 10 bases. V lost 2 bases and J lost 8; bases outside the gene matches: 8. The CDR3 has 16 amino acids. Germline V gene lookup returns CDR1 MDHEN and CDR2 SYDVKM.